This T cell receptor (beta chain) was captured in a study of cytomegalovirus exposure and HLA in healthy donors (dated by TCRdb to 2015 to 2018). At the level of the whole study: An earlier analysis of approximately 600 of the donors reported 276 Gb of sequence data and more than 90 million unique TCR beta sequences from approximately 180 million T cells. Roughly 300 gigabases of sequencing data and 75 million to 85 million unique TCR sequences made up an early release that covered about 640 HLA-typed donors. Among the approximately 420 genotyped donors, approximately 81% belonged to the genetic ancestry cluster associated with self-reported Caucasian donors. The study aimed to test whether signatures of past pathogen exposure could be identified by cataloging public T cell receptors. The study used immunosequencing to profile the T cell repertoires of about 670 subjects and linked those repertoires to cytomegalovirus serostatus. A separate validation cohort of roughly 130 different subjects was used in addition to the roughly 670-subject first cohort. To predict cytomegalovirus infection status, the study brought together high-throughput TCR immunosequencing, statistical association of individual TCRs with disease status, and machine learning. A later analysis re-analyzed previously published TCR beta repertoires from 600 to 850 donors and added high-resolution HLA genotyping to study TCR occurrence patterns. Rather than using new phenotypic data, the later analysis identified candidate immune exposures from TCR beta sequences and from how often those sequences occurred across donors. An earlier analysis of approximately 580 of the donors used high-throughput TCR beta sequencing to judge whether each TCR beta V gene segment behaved as functional or pseudogenic. Donor age, sex, ethnicity and CMV serostatus were collected together with the repertoire data. Genome-wide SNP genotypes for about 55% of the 666 donors were used in a later genetic analysis, which treated that subset as a discovery cohort. All discovery cohort repertoires had been generated using a single sequencing platform. Class I and class II HLA loci were covered by the typing at four-digit resolution. The number of typed donors differed by locus: 629-630 for A, B, C, DRB1 and DQB1; 522 for DQA1; approximately 610 for DPA1; and some 450 for DPB1. Four to six DR-DQ haplotypes were handled as single units for association and clustering, since linkage in the cohort was strong. Across approximately 400 genotyped donors of the cohort, an average of about 240,000 unique TCR beta nucleotide sequences per donor were sequenced, and roughly 18% of those sequences were non-productive. The research as a whole found: The 87-base-pair reads could not distinguish some IMGT-functional V segments, including TRBV6-2 and TRBV6-3, so those segments were excluded. Immune exposure information for the cohort was limited to CMV serostatus. While some public TCRs were present in many individuals, most TCR sequences turned up only very rarely across donors. In a later analysis, the rate of TCR association differed among HLA loci, with DRB1 alleles having the most associated TCRs and HLA-C alleles having the fewest. In the study, around 150 TCR beta chains were listed as associated with cytomegalovirus. Because HLA typing was unavailable for some donors at each locus, only the typed subset was used in association tests. In a later analysis, most CMV-associated TCR beta chains were found to appear HLA-restricted, with HLA associations seemingly driven largely by CMV exposure. Roughly uniform sequencing depth across donors was assumed in presence/absence analyses, although this assumption may not hold. A later analysis found that HLA-associated TCR beta chains were more clonally expanded and had lower generation probabilities than equally common non-associated chains. Correlated functional status among segregating V segments might reflect linkage disequilibrium, but an unknown experimental factor could not be ruled out. Several of the top co-occurrence clusters appeared to be linked to parvovirus B19, influenza, CMV and Epstein-Barr virus, according to a later analysis. In vitro tests confirmed that a few of the cytomegalovirus-associated TCR beta chains recognize cytomegalovirus antigens. Broadly in line with IMGT annotations, most TCR beta V segments showed up in productive rearrangements about 87% or about 30% of the time in an earlier analysis of several hundred of the donors. According to the authors, the approach could potentially be generalized to other disease states and immunological phenotypes. The cohort was sequenced for TCR beta chains only, and without alpha or paired-chain data the features that could be detected were limited. The sequencing pipeline was judged likely to have produced a cluster of highly shared sequence variants as a technical artifact. A further reported finding was that TCR beta sequences accurately predicted the HLA-A and HLA-B alleles for most subjects in the first cohort. In a later genetic analysis, a missense DCLRE1C variant was associated with V-gene and J-gene trimming of TCR beta chains, and the association was replicated in an independent cohort. When HLA alleles, especially DR and DQ, strongly co-occurred, attributing TCR associations to individual alleles was difficult. Cytomegalovirus status was reported to be diagnosed by the classifier with high specificity and sensitivity in both the original and validation cohorts. At a false discovery rate of 0.05, a later analysis linked around 15,000 TCR beta sequences to specific HLA alleles. In a later genetic analysis, fewer N-insertions in productive TCRs were reported among donors in an Asian-associated ancestry cluster than the roughly 700-donor mean. Because counts were too low, roughly 16 rarely observed V segments, including chromosome 9 orphons, were excluded from the earlier analysis of 587 of the donors.

The cohort was made up of approximately 670 healthy bone marrow donors. At the time of sampling, all cohort members were nominally healthy, though unrecorded immune exposures were likely present. The donor was CMV seronegative and was included in the group of several hundred seronegative cohort members. A peripheral blood sample was provided by each donor, and peripheral blood mononuclear cells were used for TCR beta sequencing. Genomic DNA extraction from the blood cell samples was performed with the Qiagen DNeasy Blood Extraction Kit. With regard to this clone: Its antigen is currently not known. Per-base qualities were not stored, and no clone one base away is much larger.

The trim is 3 bases for V and 0 bases for J, with a gap of 13 bases between the germline ends. Including cysteine and phenylalanine, the CDR3 has 16 amino acids. CDR3 DNA is the only sequence kept; it has 48 bases, read in frame from the first base. According to the germline V gene, CDR1 reads SNHLY and CDR2 reads FYNNEI. Receptors were amplified or captured by the immunoSEQ multiplex PCR assay. For the multiplex PCR, a mixture combining 60 forward primers for TCR Vbeta segments and 13 reverse primers for TCR Jbeta segments was used. The CDR3 region of rearranged TCR beta genes was amplified from genomic DNA with a multiplex PCR assay. The amplified TCR beta libraries were sequenced on the Illumina HiSeq System as 87-base-pair reads. In the paper's pipeline: Across the 500 to 750 repertoires, a later analysis counted 80 million or so unique TCR beta chains, 9.5 million to 12 million of which were shared by at least two donors. Raw reads were error-corrected and collapsed into unique sequences by a nearest-neighbor algorithm in which closely related sequences were merged to remove PCR and sequencing errors. Alignment of CDR3 sequences to IMGT reference sequences was used to assign V, D and J gene segments. For a sequence to be retained, a match of at least six nucleotides to both a V gene segment and a J gene segment was required. Rearrangements were classified as productive when the CDR3 lacked stop codons and remained in frame with V and J, and all other rearrangements were classified as non-productive. CDR3 was defined by IMGT convention, running from the second conserved V-encoded cysteine to the conserved J-encoded phenylalanine. In an earlier analysis of 550 to 650 of the donors, sequences lacking an unambiguous match to a single V gene segment were excluded. An earlier analysis of a few hundred of the donors called V segments functional above 56.7% productive rearrangements and segregating when the between-donor standard deviation exceeded 5%. A statistical classification framework was built to diagnose cytomegalovirus status from the catalog of TCR beta chain sequences. A later analysis assigned V and J genes by comparing TCR nucleotide sequences with IMGT/GENE-DB human TR gene sequences. The TCRdist pipeline was used in a later analysis to assign CDR3 sequences and most-parsimonious VDJ recombination scenarios. A later analysis defined each TCR beta chain by its CDR3 amino acid sequence plus V-gene family, and excluded reads lacking a unique V-gene family. To address suspected cross-contamination and a sequencing artifact, a later analysis removed 450 to 700 highly shared, low-generation-probability nucleotide sequences. In a later analysis, a clonal expansion index was calculated for each public chain from normalized within-repertoire ranks of inferred template counts. Generation probabilities in a later analysis came from a VDJ recombination model fitted to out-of-frame rearrangements, and those results were checked against IGoR. In a later analysis, hypergeometric tests were used to score TCR-TCR, TCR-HLA and TCR-CMV co-occurrence, with a repertoire-size bias correction applied to TCR pairs. To estimate false discovery rates, a later analysis permuted the HLA or CMV assignments 20 times. In a later analysis, co-occurring TCRs were grouped with DBSCAN, and TCRdist sequence similarity was added when clustering was performed within HLA-allele-positive subsets. Repertoires with fewer than 30,000 or more than 120,000 public chains, plus five repertoires with anomalous nucleotide sharing, were excluded from co-occurrence clustering. TCRdb took over this immuneACCESS table, retaining in-frame rearrangements with V and J assigned. Such tables are incomplete; in checked studies, under half of the missing clones stem from an unresolved V gene, and the remainder is unexplained. From that table come the V and J calls and clone size; the DNA was used to work out D and trimming. This sample comprises fewer than 350,000 clones, about 90% of them detected only once. The leading ten clones occupy roughly 2.3% of the sample.

This sequence originates from a woman under 30 in good health and CMV-seronegative. This chain joins TRBV2 to TRBJ2-3, with the D gene too uncertain to name. The sequencing input was PBMCs. The nucleotide sequence is given as TGTGCCAGCAGTGACTGGAGTTTTACTAGCACAGATACGCAGTATTTT. The encoded protein is CASSDWSFTSTDTQYF.